This T cell receptor (beta chain) was identified in a study of CD8+ T cells in alopecia areata. Study-wide results and caveats: A single nonresponder leaves the baseline CD8+ expansion link to response uncertain. Scalp samples also yield sequences of resident alphabeta T cells from normal skin.

Sequencing templates came from extracted RNA that was reverse transcribed into cDNA. Clones were read by immunoSEQ multiplex PCR, and TCRdb kept only the in-frame ones, dropping some. The table records roughly 140,000 clones, roughly 82% of them present only once. Concerning this clone itself: Its target is not known.

Treatment denoted: oral pan-JAK inhibitor, 5-10 mg twice daily. Specimens obtained from alopecia areata patients comprised lesional scalp punch biopsies and peripheral blood. Germline CDR1 reads LGHNA; CDR2 reads YSLEER. V shed 1 base, J shed 7 bases, and the junction held 8 bases outside the gene matches. CDR3 length equals 16 residues. This clonotype was obtained from a human donor with alopecia areata. The sample consisted of CD8+ T cells sorted from blood, taken at week 4, from a patient treated with tofacitinib. V gene TRBV4-3 combines with J gene TRBJ1-2; 11 bases map to TRBD1. This CDR3 reads CASSQVPGQGVGGYTF. DNA for the CDR3: TGCGCCAGCAGCCAAGTCCCGGGACAGGGGGTGGGTGGCTACACCTTC.